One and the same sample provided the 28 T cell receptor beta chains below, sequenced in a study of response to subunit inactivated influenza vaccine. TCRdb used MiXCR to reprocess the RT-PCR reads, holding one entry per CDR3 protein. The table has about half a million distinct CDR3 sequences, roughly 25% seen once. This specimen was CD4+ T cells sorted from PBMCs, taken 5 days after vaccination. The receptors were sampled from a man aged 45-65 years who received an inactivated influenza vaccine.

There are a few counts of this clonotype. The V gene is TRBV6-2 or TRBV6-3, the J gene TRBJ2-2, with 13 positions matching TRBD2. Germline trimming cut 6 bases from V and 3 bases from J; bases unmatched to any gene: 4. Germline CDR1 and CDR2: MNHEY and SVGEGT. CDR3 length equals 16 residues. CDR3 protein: CASSPGLAGDTGELFF. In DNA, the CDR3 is TGTGCCAGCAGCCCCGGACTAGCGGGGGACACCGGGGAGCTGTTTTTT.

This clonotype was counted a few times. CDR3 loop: CASGLDGNYGYTF. The CDR3 DNA follows: TGTGCCAGCGGATTAGACGGAAACTATGGCTACACCTTC. J is TRBJ1-2 and V is TRBV2; D unclear. Germline V CDR1 and CDR2: SNHLY, FYNNEI. CDR3 size: 13 residues. With 8 bases removed from V and 2 bases from J, the gap between germline ends came to 12 bases.

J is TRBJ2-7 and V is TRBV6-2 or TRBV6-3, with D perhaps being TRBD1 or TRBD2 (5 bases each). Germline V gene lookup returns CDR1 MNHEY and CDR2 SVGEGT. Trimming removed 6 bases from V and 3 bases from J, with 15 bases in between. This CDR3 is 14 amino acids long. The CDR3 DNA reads TGTGCCAGCAGGCGAACCGGGACCATCTACGAGCAGTACTTC. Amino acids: CASRRTGTIYEQYF.

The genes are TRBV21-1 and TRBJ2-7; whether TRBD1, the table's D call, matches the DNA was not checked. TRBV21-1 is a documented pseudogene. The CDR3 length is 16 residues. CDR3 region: CASSNRRRDRAYEQYF. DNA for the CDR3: TGTGCCAGCAGCAACAGGAGGAGGGACAGGGCCTACGAGCAGTACTTC.

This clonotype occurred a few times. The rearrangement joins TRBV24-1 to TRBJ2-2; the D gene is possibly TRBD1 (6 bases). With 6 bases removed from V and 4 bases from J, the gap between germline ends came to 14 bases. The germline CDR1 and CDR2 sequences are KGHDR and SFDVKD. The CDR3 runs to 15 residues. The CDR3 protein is CATSTNRASTGELFF. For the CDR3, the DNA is TGTGCCACCAGTACCAACAGGGCCAGCACCGGGGAGCTGTTTTTT.

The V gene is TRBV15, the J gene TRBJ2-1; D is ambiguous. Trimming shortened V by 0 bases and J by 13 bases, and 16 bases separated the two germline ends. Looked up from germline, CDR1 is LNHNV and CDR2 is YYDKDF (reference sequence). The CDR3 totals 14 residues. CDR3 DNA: TGTGCCACCAGCAGAGATAACTTCCCCTCACTCCAGTTCTTC. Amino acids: CATSRDNFPSLQFF.

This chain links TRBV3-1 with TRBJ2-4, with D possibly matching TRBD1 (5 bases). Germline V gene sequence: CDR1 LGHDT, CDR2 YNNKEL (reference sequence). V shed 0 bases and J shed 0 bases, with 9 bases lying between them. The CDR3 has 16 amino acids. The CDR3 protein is CASSQEGRLAKNIQYF. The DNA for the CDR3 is TGTGCCAGCAGCCAAGAGGGGCGGTTAGCCAAAAACATTCAGTACTTC.

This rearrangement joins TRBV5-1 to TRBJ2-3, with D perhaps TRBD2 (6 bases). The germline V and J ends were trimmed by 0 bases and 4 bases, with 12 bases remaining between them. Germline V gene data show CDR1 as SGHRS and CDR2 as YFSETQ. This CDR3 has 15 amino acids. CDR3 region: CASSLDGGVSDTQYF. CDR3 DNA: TGCGCCAGCAGCTTGGACGGCGGGGTTTCAGATACGCAGTATTTT.

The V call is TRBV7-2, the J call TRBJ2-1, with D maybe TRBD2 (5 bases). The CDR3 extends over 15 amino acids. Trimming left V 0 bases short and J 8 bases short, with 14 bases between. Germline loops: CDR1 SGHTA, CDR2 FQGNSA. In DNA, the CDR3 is TGTGCCAGCAGCTTAGCGCGGCCCGGGATGGATGAGCAGTTCTTC. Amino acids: CASSLARPGMDEQFF.

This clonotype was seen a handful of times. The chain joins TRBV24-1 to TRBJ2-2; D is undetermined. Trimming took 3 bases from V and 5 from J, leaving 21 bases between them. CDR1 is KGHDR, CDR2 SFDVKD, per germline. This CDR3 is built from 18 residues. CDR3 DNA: TGTGCCACCAGTGATCGTAAGGGTCGGTCAATCGGGACCGGGGAGCTGTTTTTT. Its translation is CATSDRKGRSIGTGELFF.

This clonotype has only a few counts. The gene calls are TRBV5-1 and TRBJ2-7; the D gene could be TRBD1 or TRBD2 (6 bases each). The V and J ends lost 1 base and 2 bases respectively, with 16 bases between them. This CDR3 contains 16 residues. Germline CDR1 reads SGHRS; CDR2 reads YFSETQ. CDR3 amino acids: CASSLISGAFTYEQYF. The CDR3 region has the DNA TGCGCCAGCAGCTTGATATCGGGGGCCTTCACCTACGAGCAGTACTTC.

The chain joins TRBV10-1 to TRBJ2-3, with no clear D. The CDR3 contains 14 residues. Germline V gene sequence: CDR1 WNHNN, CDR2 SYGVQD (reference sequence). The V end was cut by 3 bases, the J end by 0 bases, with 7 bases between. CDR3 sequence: CASSDTGSTDTQYF. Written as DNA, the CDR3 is TGCGCCAGCAGTGATACGGGTAGCACAGATACGCAGTATTTT.

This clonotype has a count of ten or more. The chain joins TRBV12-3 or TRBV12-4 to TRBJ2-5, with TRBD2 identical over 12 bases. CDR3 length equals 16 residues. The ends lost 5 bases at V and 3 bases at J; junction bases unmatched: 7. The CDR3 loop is CASSGLAGGPKETQYF. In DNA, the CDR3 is TGTGCCAGCAGTGGGCTAGCGGGGGGGCCGAAAGAGACCCAGTACTTC.

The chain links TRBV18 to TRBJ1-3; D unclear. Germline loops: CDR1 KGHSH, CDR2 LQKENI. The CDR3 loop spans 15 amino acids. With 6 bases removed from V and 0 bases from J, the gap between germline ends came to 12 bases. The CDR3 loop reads CASSPDGSSGNTIYF. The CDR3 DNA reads TGTGCCAGCTCTCCCGACGGGAGCTCTGGAAACACCATATATTTT.

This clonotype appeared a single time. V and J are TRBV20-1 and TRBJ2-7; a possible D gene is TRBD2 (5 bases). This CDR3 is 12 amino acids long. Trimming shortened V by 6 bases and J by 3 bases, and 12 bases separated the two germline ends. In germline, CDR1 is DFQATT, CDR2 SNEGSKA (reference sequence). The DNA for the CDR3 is TGCAGTGCCCCGACTAACTACTACGAGCAGTACTTC. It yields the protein CSAPTNYYEQYF.

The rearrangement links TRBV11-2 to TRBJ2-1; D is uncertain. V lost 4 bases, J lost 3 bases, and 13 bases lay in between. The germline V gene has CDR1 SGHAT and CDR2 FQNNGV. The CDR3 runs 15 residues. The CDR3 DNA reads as TGTGCCAGCAGCTCCTCAGGCTCAGTCTACAATGAGCAGTTCTTC. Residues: CASSSSGSVYNEQFF.

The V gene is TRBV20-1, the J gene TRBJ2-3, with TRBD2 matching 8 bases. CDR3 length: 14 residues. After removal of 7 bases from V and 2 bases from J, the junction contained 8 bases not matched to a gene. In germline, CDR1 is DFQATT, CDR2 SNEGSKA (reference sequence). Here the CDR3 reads CSGTTSGNTDTQYF. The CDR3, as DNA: TGCAGTGGTACTACTAGCGGAAACACAGATACGCAGTATTTT.

For the CDR3, the DNA is TGCAGCGTTGAAGTGGCCCCCGGTGGCTACACCTTC. Translating it yields CSVEVAPGGYTF. This rearrangement joins TRBV29-1 to TRBJ1-2; D uncertain. V lost 1 base, J lost 7 bases, and 10 bases lay in between. This CDR3 comprises 12 residues. Germline-derived CDR1 and CDR2 are SQVTM and ANQGSEA.

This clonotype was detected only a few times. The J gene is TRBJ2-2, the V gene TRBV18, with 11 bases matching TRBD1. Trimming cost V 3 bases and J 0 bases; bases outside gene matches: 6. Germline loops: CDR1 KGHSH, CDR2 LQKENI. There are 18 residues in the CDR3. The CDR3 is CASSPTGTGGPNTGELFF. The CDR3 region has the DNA TGTGCCAGCTCACCCACCGGGACAGGGGGACCGAACACCGGGGAGCTGTTTTTT. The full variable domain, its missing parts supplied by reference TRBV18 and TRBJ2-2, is NAGVMQNPRHLVRRRGQEARLRCSPMKGHSHVYWYRQLPEEGLKFMVYLQKENIIDESGMPKERFSAEFPKEGPSILRIQQVVRGDSAAYFCASSPTGTGGPNTGELFFGEGSRLTVL.

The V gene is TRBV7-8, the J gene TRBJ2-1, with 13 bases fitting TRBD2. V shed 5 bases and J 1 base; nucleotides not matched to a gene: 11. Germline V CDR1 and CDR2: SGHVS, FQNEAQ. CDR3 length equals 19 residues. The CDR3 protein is CASSGRTSGSSRSYNEQFF. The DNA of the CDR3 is TGTGCCAGCAGCGGGCGGACTAGCGGGAGTTCTCGGTCCTACAATGAGCAGTTCTTC.

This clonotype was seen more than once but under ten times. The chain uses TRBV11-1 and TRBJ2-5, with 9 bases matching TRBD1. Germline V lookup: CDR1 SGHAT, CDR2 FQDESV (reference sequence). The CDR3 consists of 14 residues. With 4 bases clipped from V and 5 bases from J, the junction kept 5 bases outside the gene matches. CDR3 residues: CASSSMDRGETQYF. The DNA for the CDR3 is TGTGCCAGCAGCTCGATGGACAGGGGCGAGACCCAGTACTTC.

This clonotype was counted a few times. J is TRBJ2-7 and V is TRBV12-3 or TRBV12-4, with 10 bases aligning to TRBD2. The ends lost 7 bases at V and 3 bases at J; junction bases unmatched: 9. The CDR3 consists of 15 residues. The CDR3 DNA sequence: TGTGCCAGCAAAATGGGACTAGCGCTAAACTACGAGCAGTACTTC. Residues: CASKMGLALNYEQYF.

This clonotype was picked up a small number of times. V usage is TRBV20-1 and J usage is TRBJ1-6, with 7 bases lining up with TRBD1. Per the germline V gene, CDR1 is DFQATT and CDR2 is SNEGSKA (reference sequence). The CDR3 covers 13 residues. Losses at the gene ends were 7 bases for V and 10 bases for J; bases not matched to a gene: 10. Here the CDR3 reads CSVTDRTASPLHF. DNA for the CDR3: TGCAGTGTCACGGACAGGACGGCGTCACCCCTCCACTTT.

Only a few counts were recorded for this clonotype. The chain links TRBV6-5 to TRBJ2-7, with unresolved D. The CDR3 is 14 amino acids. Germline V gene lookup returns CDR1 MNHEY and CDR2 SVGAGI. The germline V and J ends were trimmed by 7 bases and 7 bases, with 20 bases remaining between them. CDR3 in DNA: TGTGCCAGCACTTCGAGACCTGATTACGAGGAGCAGTACTTC. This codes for CASTSRPDYEEQYF.

The CDR3 region is CASSHPLGQAGSYEQYF. The DNA of the CDR3 is TGTGCCAGCAGCCACCCCTTAGGGCAGGCAGGCTCCTACGAGCAGTACTTC. V and J are TRBV3-1 and TRBJ2-7, with unresolved D. Germline loops: CDR1 LGHDT, CDR2 YNNKEL (reference sequence). The CDR3 is 17 amino acids. The V end lost 3 bases, the J end lost 0 bases, and 18 bases lay between the germline ends.

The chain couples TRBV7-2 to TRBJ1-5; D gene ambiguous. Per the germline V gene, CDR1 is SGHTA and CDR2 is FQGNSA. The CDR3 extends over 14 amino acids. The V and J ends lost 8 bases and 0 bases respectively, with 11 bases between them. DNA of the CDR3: TGTGCCAGCGCGAGGGAACATAGCAATCAGCCCCAGCATTTT. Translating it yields CASAREHSNQPQHF.

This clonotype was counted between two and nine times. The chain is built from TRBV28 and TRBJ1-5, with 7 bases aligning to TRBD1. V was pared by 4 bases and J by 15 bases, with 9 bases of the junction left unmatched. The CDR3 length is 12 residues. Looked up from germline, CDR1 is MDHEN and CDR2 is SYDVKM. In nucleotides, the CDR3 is TGTGCCAGCAGTTCCCCGACAGGGAAAGGGCATTTT. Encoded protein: CASSSPTGKGHF.

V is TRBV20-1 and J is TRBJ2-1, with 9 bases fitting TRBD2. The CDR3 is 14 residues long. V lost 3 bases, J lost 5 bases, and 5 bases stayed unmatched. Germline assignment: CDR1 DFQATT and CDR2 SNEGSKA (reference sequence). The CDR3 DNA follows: TGCAGTGCTAGTCGGACTAGCGTTAACAATGAGCAGTTCTTC. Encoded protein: CSASRTSVNNEQFF.